The 12 T cell receptor beta chains listed next were all sequenced from one sample in a study of regulatory T cells in long-lasting Graves disease. To make TCR beta libraries, researchers used iRepertoire HTBI primers and Arm-PCR of CDR3 regions. TCRdb itself ran the multiplex PCR reads through MiXCR, one entry per CDR3 protein. This table holds about 350,000 distinct CDR3 sequences, 15% to 20% found once. The time point denotes: newly diagnosed GD, antithyroid drugs for less than 3 months. RNA extracted from PBMCs served as the sequencing template. This same sample was also part of a study on T cells in Graves' hyperthyroidism and ophthalmopathy.

The source material was peripheral blood mononuclear cells (PBMCs), sampled at new diagnosis, from a patient treated with antithyroid drugs. The origin of the receptors is a man in his forties with Graves disease.

The chain is built from TRBV3-1 and TRBJ2-2; unclear D gene. This CDR3 has 15 amino acids. Germline values: CDR1 LGHDT, CDR2 YNNKEL (reference sequence). Trimming removed 2 bases at V and 4 bases at J, with 11 bases between. The CDR3 loop is CASSQSVWSTGELFF. DNA of the CDR3: TGTGCCAGCAGCCAATCTGTCTGGTCCACCGGGGAGCTGTTTTTT.

This clonotype was observed at least ten times. The chain recombines TRBV30 with TRBJ2-1; D not resolved. The CDR3 is made up of 14 amino acids. Trimming cost V 1 base and J 4 bases, with 11 bases left between them. CDR1 is GTSNPN, CDR2 SVGIG, per germline (reference sequence). The CDR3 coding sequence is TGTGCCTGGAGTGAGTCAGGCCTTTACAATGAGCAGTTCTTC. It is translated as CAWSESGLYNEQFF.

This clonotype was observed many times. The germline gene is not matched at one end of the junction; a read error may be the cause. This chain connects TRBV5-1 to TRBJ1-2; D uncertain. The CDR3 loop spans 14 amino acids. Germline CDR1 and CDR2: SGHRS and YFSETQ. The CDR3 coding sequence is TGTGCCAGCAGCTTGGCAGTAGCCCACATGGCCTACACCTTC. It encodes CASSLAVAHMAYTF.

This clonotype was seen ten or more times. The chain has TRBV28 and TRBJ2-2; D gene ambiguous. This CDR3 contains 15 residues. Germline CDR1 MDHEN, CDR2 SYDVKM. V shed 2 bases and J shed 0 bases, with 7 bases lying between them. CDR3 in DNA: TGTGCCAGCAGTTTACCCGCTGCGAACACCGGGGAGCTGTTTTTT. It codes for CASSLPAANTGELFF.

This clonotype appeared a few times. The CDR3 does not end in the conserved phenylalanine or tryptophan, so this is likely a read error. J is TRBJ2-7 and V is TRBV6-1; D is possibly TRBD2 (6 bases). V was clipped by 7 bases and J by 3 bases, with 16 bases between them. The CDR3 length is 14 residues. Germline V CDR1 and CDR2: MNHNS, SASEGT. CDR3 DNA sequence: TGTGCCAGCAACACTCCGGGACTCAACTACGAGCAGTACCTC. Translation: CASNTPGLNYEQYL.

The gene calls are TRBV20-1 and TRBJ2-6; tentatively, D is TRBD2 (6 bases). The CDR3 is 14 residues long. V was pared by 5 bases and J by 0 bases, with 8 bases between. Per germline, CDR1 DFQATT and CDR2 SNEGSKA (reference sequence). CDR3 sequence: CSAPAGSGANVLTF. The DNA of the CDR3 is TGCAGTGCTCCAGCGGGCTCTGGGGCCAACGTCCTGACTTTC.

There are a few counts of this clonotype. The chain is built from TRBV24-1 and TRBJ2-7; the D is unclear. Trimming shortened V by 10 bases and J by 5 bases, and 17 bases separated the two germline ends. The CDR3 length is 13 residues. Germline CDR1 KGHDR, CDR2 SFDVKD. The chain's CDR3 is CATKNCVLHEQYF. CDR3 nucleotide sequence: TGTGCCACTAAAAACTGTGTTCTCCACGAGCAGTACTTC.

This clonotype was picked up many times. The chain combines TRBV30 with TRBJ1-2; TRBD1 might be the D (6 bases). The germline V gene encodes CDR1 GTSNPN and CDR2 SVGIG (reference sequence). The CDR3 is made up of 11 amino acids. V was cut by 6 bases and J by 7 bases, with 12 bases left in between. This CDR3 is CACPTGSGYTF. The DNA for the CDR3 is TGTGCCTGTCCGACAGGCTCTGGCTACACCTTC.

The genes are TRBV7-2 and TRBJ1-2, with 9 bases lining up with TRBD1. There are 13 residues in the CDR3. Trimming took 5 bases from V and 8 from J; bases not matched to a gene: 6. The V gene's germline CDR1 is SGHTA and CDR2 FQGNSA. The CDR3 is CASSAHRGQGYTF. CDR3 in DNA: TGTGCCAGCAGCGCCCACAGGGGGCAGGGCTACACCTTC.

V is TRBV7-2 and J is TRBJ2-2, with 10 bases lining up with TRBD2. The germline V gene has CDR1 SGHTA and CDR2 FQGNSA. This CDR3 has 16 residues. After removal of 5 bases from V and 1 base from J, the junction contained 4 bases not matched to a gene. CDR3 sequence reads: CASSGRTSGNTGELFF. The CDR3 DNA reads as TGTGCCAGCAGCGGGCGGACTAGCGGGAACACCGGGGAGCTGTTTTTT.

This clonotype was recorded at least ten times. This chain connects TRBV6-1 to TRBJ1-4, with TRBD1 identical over 7 bases. Trimming cost V 5 bases and J 4 bases; bases outside gene matches: 7. The CDR3 extends over 15 amino acids. Germline V gene lookup returns CDR1 MNHNS and CDR2 SASEGT. CDR3 sequence (DNA): TGTGCCAGCAGTACGGACAGGCGCCTTAATGAAAAACTGTTTTTT. Residues: CASSTDRRLNEKLFF.

For this clonotype: This may stem from a read error, because a much larger clone lies one nucleotide away. This rearrangement joins TRBV28 to TRBJ1-1; 10 nucleotides match TRBD1. V lost 5 bases and J lost 0; bases outside the gene matches: 6. Germline-derived CDR1 and CDR2 are MDHEN and SYDVKM. The CDR3 length is 16 residues. DNA for the CDR3: TGTGCCAGCAGTGCCCGGGACAGGGGACTGAACACTGAAGCTTTCTTT. It is translated as CASSARDRGLNTEAFF.